This entry describes one TCR beta chain. MiXCR, run by TCRdb on the 5' RACE reads, gives a single entry per CDR3 protein. The repertoire includes around 60,000 distinct CDR3 sequences, around 13% of them detected once, and approximately 4.4% sits in the top ten. The data were obtained in a study of early T cells in non-severe SARS-CoV-2 infection. Trimming stripped 6 bases from V and 2 bases from J, with 8 bases between. Germline-derived CDR1 and CDR2 are SQVTM and ANQGSEA. The CDR3 spans 11 residues. The chain employs TRBV29-1 and TRBJ2-7, with D unresolved. Source material: whole blood. The receptor comes from an adult who was a healthcare worker with PCR-confirmed SARS-CoV-2 infection or an uninfected control (not recorded which). CDR3 amino acids: CSVKGTYEQYF. Written as DNA, the CDR3 is TGCAGCGTCAAGGGTACCTACGAGCAGTACTTC.